The clone carrying this T cell receptor (beta chain) came up many times. Its antigen is currently unknown. This sample is part of a study of regulatory T cells in long-lasting Graves disease. Combining iRepertoire HTBI primers with Arm-PCR of CDR3 regions, the authors built TCR beta libraries. A single record per CDR3 protein comes from TCRdb applying MiXCR to the multiplex PCR reads. The sample consists of around 400,000 distinct CDR3 sequences, roughly a quarter of them appearing once. Notes on the study in general: Investigators studied peripheral blood only, not thyroid tissue. TRBV28 was favored in persistent disease, as were TRBJ1-2 and TRBJ2-5.

As for time point: persistent/refractory GD, antithyroid drugs over 5 years with positive TRAb. PBMC-derived RNA was used for the TCR library. Germline assignment: CDR1 MDHEN and CDR2 SYDVKM. The CDR3 length is 17 residues. Deletions cut 6 bases from V and 8 bases from J, with 23 bases between. The J gene is TRBJ1-6, the V gene TRBV28; D is perhaps TRBD1 (5 bases). The sample here was peripheral blood mononuclear cells (PBMCs), taken when the disease was refractory, from a patient treated with antithyroid drugs. The sequence was obtained from a female donor with Graves disease. The CDR3 loop reads CASSPLSGTGAYSPLHF. The DNA for the CDR3 is TGTGCCAGCAGCCCCCTCTCCGGGACCGGGGCCTATTCACCCCTCCACTTT.